This T cell receptor beta chain was observed in a study of shared clonotypes between healthy human individuals. At the level of the study: Each donor had three CD4 naive, three CD4 memory, two CD8 naive and one CD8 memory plate. Study-level findings and limits: Generally, naive subsets came out with larger estimated richness than memory subsets. It was anticipated that sequencing depth would influence how many clonotypes donors shared.

TCRdb's copy holds only in-frame clones and misses some; the assay was immunoSEQ multiplex PCR. The sample lists some 2,100,000 clones, 95% occurring once. Note on this clone: Its antigen is unidentified.

The CDR3 runs to 16 residues. From germline, CDR1 is MGHDK and CDR2 SYGVNS. V dropped 5 bases and J dropped 7; count of bases not matched to a gene: 9. The chain is built from TRBV25-1 and TRBJ2-1, with 12 bases that match TRBD2. The specimen was naive CD4+ T cells sorted from blood. Documented subset: CD45RA+ positively selected. The TCR was taken from a man between 18 and 35 years old in good health. CDR3 nucleotides: TGTGCCAGCAGTATCCTAGCGGGAGGGCCTGGGAATGAGCAGTTCTTC. As protein: CASSILAGGPGNEQFF.